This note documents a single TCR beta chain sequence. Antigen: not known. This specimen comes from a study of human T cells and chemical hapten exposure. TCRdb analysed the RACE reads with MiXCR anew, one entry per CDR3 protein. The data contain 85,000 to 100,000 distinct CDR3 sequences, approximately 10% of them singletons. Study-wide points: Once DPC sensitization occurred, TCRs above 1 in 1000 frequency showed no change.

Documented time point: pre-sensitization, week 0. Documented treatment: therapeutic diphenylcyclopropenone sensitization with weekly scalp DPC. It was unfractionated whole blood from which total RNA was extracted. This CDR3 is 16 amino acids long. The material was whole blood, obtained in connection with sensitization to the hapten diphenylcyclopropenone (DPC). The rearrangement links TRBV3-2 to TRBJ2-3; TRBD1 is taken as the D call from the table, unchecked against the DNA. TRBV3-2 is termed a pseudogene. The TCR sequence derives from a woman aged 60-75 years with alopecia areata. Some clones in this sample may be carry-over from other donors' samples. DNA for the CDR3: TGTGCCAGCAGCCAAGGGGCCAGGGGAAGCACAGATACGCAGTATTTT. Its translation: CASSQGARGSTDTQYF.